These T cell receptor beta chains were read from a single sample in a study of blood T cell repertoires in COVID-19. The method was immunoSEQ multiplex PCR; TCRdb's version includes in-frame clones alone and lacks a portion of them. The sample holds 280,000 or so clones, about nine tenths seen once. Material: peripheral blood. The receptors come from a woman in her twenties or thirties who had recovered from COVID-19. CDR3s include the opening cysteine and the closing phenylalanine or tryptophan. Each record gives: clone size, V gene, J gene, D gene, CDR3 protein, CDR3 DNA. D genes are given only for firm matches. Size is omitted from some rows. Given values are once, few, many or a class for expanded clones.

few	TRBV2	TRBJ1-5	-	CASSLGLMGDQPQHF	TGTGCCAGCAGCTTGGGACTTATGGGGGATCAGCCCCAGCATTTT
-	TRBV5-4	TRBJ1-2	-	CASSLDGRDFGYTF	TGTGCCAGCAGCTTGGATGGCAGGGACTTCGGCTACACCTTC
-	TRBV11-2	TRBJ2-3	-	CASSFGGYTDTQYF	TGTGCCAGCAGCTTTGGCGGATACACAGATACGCAGTATTTT
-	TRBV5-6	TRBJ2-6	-	CASSLFPGSSGANVLTF	TGTGCCAGCAGCTTGTTTCCGGGGAGTAGTGGGGCCAACGTCCTGACTTTC
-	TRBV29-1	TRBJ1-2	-	CSVEGQGKGYTF	TGCAGCGTTGAAGGGCAGGGGAAGGGCTACACCTTC
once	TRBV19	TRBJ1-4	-	CASSIGTNEKLFF	TGTGCCAGTAGTATTGGCACTAATGAAAAACTGTTTTTT
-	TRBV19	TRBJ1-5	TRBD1	CASRGQGHSNQPQHF	TGTGCCAGTAGGGGACAGGGACATAGCAATCAGCCCCAGCATTTT
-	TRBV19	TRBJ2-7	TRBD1	CASSRQGYEQYF	TGTGCCAGTAGTCGACAGGGCTACGAGCAGTACTTC
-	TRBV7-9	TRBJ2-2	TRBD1	CASSHVGTEGYTGELFF	TGTGCCAGCAGCCATGTGGGGACAGAAGGTTACACCGGGGAGCTGTTTTTT
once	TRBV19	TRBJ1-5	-	CASTAVRVGRYSNQPQHF	TGTGCCAGTACCGCCGTCAGGGTCGGGAGGTATAGCAATCAGCCCCAGCATTTT
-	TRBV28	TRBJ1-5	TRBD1	CASEGGDQPQHF	TGTGCCAGTGAAGGGGGCGATCAGCCCCAGCATTTT
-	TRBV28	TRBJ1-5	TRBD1	CASWRTGTAYNQPQHF	TGTGCCAGCTGGCGCACCGGGACAGCCTACAATCAGCCCCAGCATTTT
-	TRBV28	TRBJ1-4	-	CASSLAGPNEKLFF	TGTGCCAGCAGTTTGGCAGGTCCAAATGAAAAACTGTTTTTT
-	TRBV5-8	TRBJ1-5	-	CASSRPRRGGLGQPQHF	TGTGCCAGCAGCCGACCGAGGAGGGGGGGGCTAGGACAGCCCCAGCATTTT
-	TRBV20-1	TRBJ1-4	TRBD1	CSASAWGQGANEKLFF	TGCAGTGCTAGTGCTTGGGGACAGGGGGCGAATGAAAAACTGTTTTTT
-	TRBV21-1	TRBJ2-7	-	CASSGKQGARIYEQYF	TGTGCCAGCAGCGGCAAACAGGGGGCGCGAATCTACGAGCAGTACTTC
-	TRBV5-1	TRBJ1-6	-	CASSLKPIAGSGSFNSPLHF	TGCGCCAGCAGCTTGAAGCCGATCGCGGGTAGTGGGTCCTTTAATTCACCCCTCCACTTT
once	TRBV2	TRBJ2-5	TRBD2	CASSAPLAGVETQYF	TGTGCCAGCAGCGCCCCACTAGCGGGGGTTGAGACCCAGTACTTC
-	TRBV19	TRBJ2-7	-	CASSSGYGTYEQYF	TGTGCCAGTAGTAGCGGGTACGGGACCTACGAGCAGTACTTC
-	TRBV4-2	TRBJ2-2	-	CASSQEPGGGELFF	TGTGCCAGCAGCCAAGAACCCGGGGGCGGGGAGCTGTTTTTT
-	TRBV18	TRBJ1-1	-	CASSLQGRDTEAFF	TGTGCCAGCTCACTGCAGGGAAGGGACACTGAAGCTTTCTTT
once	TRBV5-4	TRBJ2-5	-	CASSLGPLLQETQYF	TGTGCCAGCAGCTTGGGTCCCCTTCTCCAAGAGACCCAGTACTTC
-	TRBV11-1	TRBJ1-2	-	CASSFSGFGGYTF	TGTGCCAGCAGCTTCTCCGGTTTCGGGGGCTACACCTTC
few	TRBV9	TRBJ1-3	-	CASSVRFAGNTIYF	TGTGCCAGCAGCGTGCGATTCGCTGGAAACACCATATATTTT
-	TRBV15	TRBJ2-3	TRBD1	CATSRAGGPTDTQYF	TGTGCCACCAGCAGAGCAGGGGGCCCGACAGATACGCAGTATTTT
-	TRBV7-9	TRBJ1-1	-	CASSLSQGLGTEAFF	TGTGCCAGCAGCTTAAGTCAGGGGCTGGGCACTGAAGCTTTCTTT
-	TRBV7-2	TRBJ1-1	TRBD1	CASSLWFVRTGGTEAFF	TGTGCCAGCAGCTTGTGGTTCGTTCGGACAGGGGGGACTGAAGCTTTCTTT
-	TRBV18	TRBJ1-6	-	CASSPGGKDSPLHF	TGTGCCAGCTCACCCGGGGGAAAGGATTCACCCCTCCACTTT
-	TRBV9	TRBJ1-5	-	CASSASPEPQHF	TGTGCCAGCAGCGCGAGCCCTGAGCCCCAGCATTTT
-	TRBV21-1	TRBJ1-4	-	CALTIGQRKATNEKLFF	TGTGCCCTGACCATTGGACAGAGGAAAGCAACTAATGAAAAACTGTTTTTT
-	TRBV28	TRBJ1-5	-	CASRRGRQPQHF	TGTGCCAGCAGGCGGGGGCGGCAGCCCCAGCATTTT
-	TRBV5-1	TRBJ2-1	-	CASSRQGANEQFF	TGCGCCAGCAGCCGCCAGGGTGCGAATGAGCAGTTCTTC
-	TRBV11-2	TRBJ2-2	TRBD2	CASSLQLAATGELFF	TGTGCCAGCAGCTTACAACTAGCGGCTACCGGGGAGCTGTTTTTT
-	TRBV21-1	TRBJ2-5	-	CASSKVSFVYQETQYF	TGTGCCAGCAGCAAAGTGTCGTTTGTGTACCAAGAGACCCAGTACTTC
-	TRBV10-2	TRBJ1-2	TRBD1	CASTESGTASEGYTF	TGCGCCAGCACCGAGAGTGGGACAGCCTCTGAGGGCTACACCTTC
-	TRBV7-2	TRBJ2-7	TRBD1	CASSPQGSPNYEQYF	TGTGCCAGCAGCCCACAGGGGAGCCCTAACTACGAGCAGTACTTC
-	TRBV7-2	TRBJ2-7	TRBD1	CASSRRGTYEQYF	TGTGCCAGCAGTCGCAGGGGGACCTACGAGCAGTACTTC
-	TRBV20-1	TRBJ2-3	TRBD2	CSASGASGHTDTQYF	TGCAGTGCTAGTGGGGCTAGCGGACACACAGATACGCAGTATTTT
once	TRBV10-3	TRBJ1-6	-	CAIRAGDSPLHF	TGTGCCATCAGGGCGGGAGATTCACCCCTCCACTTT
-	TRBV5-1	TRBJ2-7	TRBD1	CASSLGGTGIYEQYF	TGCGCCAGCAGCTTGGGAGGGACAGGGATATACGAGCAGTACTTC
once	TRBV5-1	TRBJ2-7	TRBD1	CASSITGVGEQYF	TGCGCCAGCAGCATTACAGGGGTGGGGGAGCAGTACTTC
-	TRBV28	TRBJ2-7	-	CASSLTSGGLSSYEQYF	TGTGCCAGCAGTTTAACCTCGGGGGGCCTGAGCTCCTACGAGCAGTACTTC
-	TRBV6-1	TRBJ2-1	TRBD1	CASSEGGQFEQFF	TGTGCCAGCAGTGAAGGGGGACAGTTCGAGCAGTTCTTC
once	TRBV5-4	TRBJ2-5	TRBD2	CASSLGLAGPQETQYF	TGTGCCAGCAGCTTGGGGCTAGCGGGACCCCAAGAGACCCAGTACTTC
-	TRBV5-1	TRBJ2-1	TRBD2	CASSLGRGIYNEQFF	TGCGCCAGCAGCTTGGGGCGGGGGATCTACAATGAGCAGTTCTTC
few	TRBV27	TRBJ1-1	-	CASSLGHSNTEAFF	TGTGCCAGCAGTTTAGGACATTCGAACACTGAAGCTTTCTTT
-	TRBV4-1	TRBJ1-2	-	CASSQENTGNYGYTF	TGCGCCAGCAGCCAAGAGAATACAGGGAACTATGGCTACACCTTC
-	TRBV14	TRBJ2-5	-	CASSQEVWGTQETQYF	TGTGCCAGCAGCCAAGAGGTCTGGGGGACACAAGAGACCCAGTACTTC
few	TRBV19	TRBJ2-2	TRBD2	CASSIIAGSTGELFF	TGTGCCAGTAGTATTATAGCGGGGAGCACCGGGGAGCTGTTTTTT
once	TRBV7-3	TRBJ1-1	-	CASSLTSAGPNTEAFF	TGTGCCAGCAGCTTAACGTCGGCAGGCCCGAACACTGAAGCTTTCTTT
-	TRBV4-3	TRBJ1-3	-	CASSQERRGRGNTIYF	TGCGCCAGCAGCCAAGAACGCAGGGGTAGGGGAAACACCATATATTTT
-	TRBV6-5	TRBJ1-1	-	CASSPRRDTEAFF	TGTGCCAGCAGTCCGAGGAGGGACACTGAAGCTTTCTTT
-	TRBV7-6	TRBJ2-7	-	CASSLEGIYEQYF	TGTGCCAGCAGCTTAGAGGGGATCTACGAGCAGTACTTC
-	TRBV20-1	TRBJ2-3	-	CSGGGPWTQYF	TGCAGTGGGGGGGGCCCATGGACGCAGTATTTT
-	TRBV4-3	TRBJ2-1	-	CASSQGLRVSEQFF	TGCGCCAGCAGCCAAGGGTTGAGAGTGTCTGAGCAGTTCTTC
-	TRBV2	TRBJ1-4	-	CASNGGPIATNEKLFF	TGTGCCAGCAATGGGGGCCCAATTGCAACTAATGAAAAACTGTTTTTT
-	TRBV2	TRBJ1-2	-	CASSDFSTIYGYTF	TGTGCCAGCAGTGATTTTTCGACAATTTATGGCTACACCTTC
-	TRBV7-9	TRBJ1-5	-	CASSLSRDSQPQHF	TGTGCCAGCAGCTTAAGCCGCGACAGTCAGCCCCAGCATTTT
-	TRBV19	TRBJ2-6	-	CASSIAPGGGANVLTF	TGTGCCAGTAGTATAGCCCCCGGGGGAGGGGCCAACGTCCTGACTTTC